Listed here are 13 T cell receptor beta chains from one sample, sequenced in a study of T cell responses to AZD1222 COVID-19 vaccine. Sequencing used immunoSEQ multiplex PCR; TCRdb keeps in-frame clones, though not all of them. Among about 180,000 clones listed, just over 90% were seen once. The sample consisted of peripheral blood, taken on day 0 of AZD1222 vaccination. These TCRs come from an adult in good health.

The V and J genes are TRBV27 and TRBJ1-4; D remains ambiguous. Germline V gene data show CDR1 as MNHEY and CDR2 as SMNVEV (reference sequence). The V and J ends lost 2 bases and 0 bases respectively, with 10 bases between them. The CDR3 has 16 residues. In DNA, the CDR3 is TGTGCCAGCAGTTTACTGTACGGCTCAACTAATGAAAAACTGTTTTTT. This sequence encodes CASSLLYGSTNEKLFF.

The genes are TRBV5-4 and TRBJ1-2; possible D gene TRBD1, 5 bases. The CDR3 sequence is 14 residues long. Germline lookup yields CDR1 SGHNT and CDR2 YYREEE (reference sequence). V was trimmed by 1 base and J by 7 bases, leaving 14 bases between them. CDR3 in amino acids: CASSLSAGRPGYTF. The CDR3 DNA is TGTGCCAGCAGCTTGAGCGCAGGGCGACCTGGCTACACCTTC.

The chain has TRBV20-1 and TRBJ1-1; D not certain. V was cut by 3 bases and J by 1 base, with 9 bases left in between. Germline V gene data show CDR1 as DFQATT and CDR2 as SNEGSKA (reference sequence). The CDR3 totals 13 residues. The CDR3 reads CSASRQPNTEAFF. The CDR3 DNA sequence: TGCAGTGCTAGTAGGCAGCCGAACACTGAAGCTTTCTTT.

This clone appeared once. The sample carries other DNA sequences with the same CDR3. This chain joins TRBV7-8 and TRBJ1-1; D may be TRBD1 (5 bases). V lost 5 bases and J lost 1, with 11 bases in between. The germline V gene has CDR1 SGHVS and CDR2 FQNEAQ. This CDR3 comprises 14 residues. CDR3 bases: TGTGCCAGCAGCCCAAGAACAGGGAACACTGAAGCTTTCTTT. Its protein product is CASSPRTGNTEAFF.

The J gene is TRBJ2-2, the V gene TRBV24-1; maybe TRBD2 (5 bases). Germline V CDR1 and CDR2: KGHDR, SFDVKD. The V gene lost 5 bases and the J gene lost 6 bases, with 9 bases spanning the gap. CDR3 length equals 13 residues. The CDR3, as DNA: TGTGCCACCAGTGCAACTAGGTCCGGGGAGCTGTTTTTT. It translates to CATSATRSGELFF.

The chain couples TRBV7-9 to TRBJ2-3; no clear D. Germline V gene data show CDR1 as SEHNR and CDR2 as FQNEAQ (reference sequence). This CDR3 contains 14 residues. Trimming cost V 6 bases and J 2 bases, with 12 bases left between them. CDR3 coding DNA: TGTGCCAGCAGTCTAAGCTCGGCCACAGATACGCAGTATTTT. Amino acids: CASSLSSATDTQYF.

The chain couples TRBV27 to TRBJ2-1; 7 bases fit TRBD2. Germline-derived CDR1 and CDR2 are MNHEY and SMNVEV (reference sequence). The ends lost 8 bases at V and 0 bases at J; junction bases unmatched: 4. The CDR3 consists of 14 residues. The CDR3 nucleotides are TGTGCCAGCGGGGGGGGGAGCTCCTACAATGAGCAGTTCTTC. Translating gives CASGGGSSYNEQFF.

The V and J genes are TRBV4-2 and TRBJ2-6, with 13 bases identical to TRBD2. The CDR3 runs to 19 residues. V lost 0 bases and J lost 0; bases outside the gene matches: 2. Germline assignment: CDR1 LGHNA and CDR2 YNFKEQ. CDR3 region: CASSQERTSGSSGANVLTF. CDR3 nucleotides: TGTGCCAGCAGCCAAGAGAGGACTAGCGGGAGCTCTGGGGCCAACGTCCTGACTTTC.

This clone occurred once. The rearrangement links TRBV2 to TRBJ2-3, with 11 bases matching TRBD2. CDR1 is SNHLY and CDR2 is FYNNEI in the germline V gene. The V segment lost 3 bases and the J segment 3 bases; nucleotides outside the gene matches: 2. This CDR3 region has 15 residues. CDR3: CASSEASGRTDTQYF. The DNA for the CDR3 is TGTGCCAGCAGTGAGGCTAGCGGGAGGACAGATACGCAGTATTTT.

V is TRBV19 and J is TRBJ1-5, with a tentative D call TRBD1 (6 bases). The CDR3 covers 15 residues. Deletions cut 5 bases from V and 5 bases from J, with 16 bases between. Per germline, CDR1 LNHDA and CDR2 SQIVND (reference sequence). The CDR3, as DNA: TGTGCCAGTAGTCCACAGGGTCCGGGGTATCAGCCCCAGCATTTT. As protein: CASSPQGPGYQPQHF.

This chain connects TRBV21-1 to TRBJ2-5. TRBV21-1 is a pseudogene locus. The CDR3 has 14 amino acids. The CDR3 sequence is CASSKVTGRVTQYF. In nucleotides, the CDR3 is TGTGCCAGCAGCAAAGTGACGGGACGGGTGACCCAGTACTTC.

CDR3 region: CASKRQRENNEQFF. CDR3 DNA: TGCGCCAGCAAACGCCAGCGGGAGAACAATGAGCAGTTCTTC. The J gene is TRBJ2-1, the V gene TRBV5-1, with TRBD2 matching over 8 bases. This CDR3 spans 14 amino acids. Germline trimming cut 6 bases from V and 5 bases from J; bases unmatched to any gene: 7. Per germline, CDR1 SGHRS and CDR2 YFSETQ.

The V gene is TRBV7-9, the J gene TRBJ2-4; the match to TRBD2 covers 11 bases. The germline gives CDR1 SEHNR, CDR2 FQNEAQ (reference sequence). Trimming at V came to 4 bases and at J to 11 bases, leaving 1 base not matched to a gene. The CDR3 covers 12 residues. In DNA, the CDR3 is TGTGCCAGCAGCTCGGGACTAGCGGTTCAGTACTTC. It encodes CASSSGLAVQYF.